The present entry profiles one T cell receptor beta chain with its context. Germline loops: CDR1 ENHRY, CDR2 SYGVKD. This CDR3 contains 13 residues. V lost 7 bases and J lost 5, with 11 bases in between. This sample is drawn from a study of blood T cell repertoires in COVID-19. Study-level background: The United States, Italy and Spain were the sources of the acute and convalescent COVID-19 samples. T cells, B-cell-depleted T cells, or PBMCs provided the cDNA or gDNA that served as material.

Original data processing: Amplification from reference gene primers served as the basis for estimated nucleated cell counts. Here immunoSEQ multiplex PCR was the method, and the copy in TCRdb shows in-frame clones only, minus some. V and J calls and clone size are as listed in that table; D and trimming were resolved from the DNA. The sample comprises 270,000 or so clones, 81% of which are singletons, and around 3.2% rests with the top ten. The source is a woman between 55 and 75 years old with active or convalescent COVID-19. V and J are TRBV10-3 and TRBJ2-2; possible D gene TRBD1, 6 bases. The specimen sequenced was peripheral blood. CDR3 region: CAITQGSTGELFF. Here the CDR3 DNA reads TGTGCCATCACCCAGGGGTCGACCGGGGAGCTGTTTTTT.